The rows below give T cell receptor beta chains drawn from one sample of a study of regulatory T cells in long-lasting Graves disease. TCRdb recomputed calls from the multiplex PCR reads with MiXCR, one row per CDR3 protein. The sample has some 400,000 distinct CDR3 sequences, about 15% seen once. The sample was also reused in another study, on T cells in Graves' hyperthyroidism and ophthalmopathy.

The sample here was peripheral blood mononuclear cells (PBMCs), taken at new diagnosis, from a patient treated with antithyroid drugs. The receptors shown here come from a woman aged 25 to 39 with Graves disease. Both conserved end residues are part of each CDR3. Fields, in order: J gene, D gene, V gene, clone size, CDR3 DNA, CDR3 protein. A D gene is named only where the DNA matches it firmly. Only some rows state a clone size, as once, few, many or a class for expanded clones.

j_call: TRBJ2-5; d_call: TRBD1; v_call: TRBV5-1; clone_size: few; cdr3_nt: TGCGCCAGCAGCTTGAACAGGGGATACTACCAAGAGACCCAGTACTTC; cdr3_aa: CASSLNRGYYQETQYF
j_call: TRBJ2-3; d_call: TRBD2; v_call: TRBV11-2; clone_size: many; cdr3_nt: TGTGCCAGCAGCCTGACTAGCTCCTCCACGTATACGCAGTATTTT; cdr3_aa: CASSLTSSSTYTQYF
j_call: TRBJ1-1; d_call: NA; v_call: TRBV3-1; clone_size: many; cdr3_nt: TGTGCCAGCAGCCGGACACATATTGGTTACATGAACACTGAAGCTTTCTTT; cdr3_aa: CASSRTHIGYMNTEAFF
j_call: TRBJ1-5; d_call: TRBD1; v_call: TRBV18; clone_size: NA; cdr3_nt: TGTGCCAGCTCACCGTACAGGGGCGAGGATCAGCCCCAGCATTTT; cdr3_aa: CASSPYRGEDQPQHF
j_call: TRBJ2-2; d_call: NA; v_call: TRBV5-1; clone_size: many; cdr3_nt: TGCGCCAGCCGAATGACGGACTCGACCGGGGAGCTGTTTTTT; cdr3_aa: CASRMTDSTGELFF
j_call: TRBJ2-3; d_call: TRBD2; v_call: TRBV6-5; clone_size: many; cdr3_nt: TGTGCCAGCAGTTACTCGAGGGTCCTAGCGGGAGGGCCAGATACGCAGTATTTT; cdr3_aa: CASSYSRVLAGGPDTQYF
j_call: TRBJ2-1; d_call: TRBD2; v_call: TRBV13; clone_size: NA; cdr3_nt: TGTGCCAGCAGCTCCGGGACTAGTAGTGAGCAGTTCTTC; cdr3_aa: CASSSGTSSEQFF
j_call: TRBJ2-1; d_call: NA; v_call: TRBV3-1; clone_size: many; cdr3_nt: TGTGCCAGCAGCTACTACTCAAATGAGCAGTTCTTC; cdr3_aa: CASSYYSNEQFF
j_call: TRBJ2-4; d_call: NA; v_call: TRBV19; clone_size: NA; cdr3_nt: TGTGCCAGTAGTAACACCCAAACTTGGGACAAAAACATTCAGTACTTC; cdr3_aa: CASSNTQTWDKNIQYF
j_call: TRBJ1-5; d_call: NA; v_call: TRBV20-1; clone_size: NA; cdr3_nt: TGCAGTGCTACCCGAGCCGGAGCCTATAGCAATCAGCCCCAGCATTTT; cdr3_aa: CSATRAGAYSNQPQHF
j_call: TRBJ1-3; d_call: NA; v_call: TRBV7-9; clone_size: once; cdr3_nt: TGTGCCAGCAGCTTAGGGGGAGTTGATGGAAACACCATATATTTT; cdr3_aa: CASSLGGVDGNTIYF
j_call: TRBJ2-3; d_call: NA; v_call: TRBV6-2/TRBV6-3; clone_size: many; cdr3_nt: TGTGCCAGCAGCAGGGGGGGAGAAGATACGCAGTATTTT; cdr3_aa: CASSRGGEDTQYF
j_call: TRBJ2-7; d_call: NA; v_call: TRBV7-9; clone_size: many; cdr3_nt: TGTGCCAGTGCGGCTTCAACCTACGAGCAGTACTTC; cdr3_aa: CASAASTYEQYF
j_call: TRBJ2-1; d_call: NA; v_call: TRBV7-6; clone_size: many; cdr3_nt: TGTGCCAGCTCCTGGACGACAGGGAGGAACCCCAATGAGCAGTTCTTC; cdr3_aa: CASSWTTGRNPNEQFF
j_call: TRBJ2-7; d_call: NA; v_call: TRBV2; clone_size: NA; cdr3_nt: TGTGCCAGCAGTGAAGGCCGGGGGCCGACCTACGAGCAGTACTTC; cdr3_aa: CASSEGRGPTYEQYF
j_call: TRBJ2-5; d_call: NA; v_call: TRBV11-2; clone_size: many; cdr3_nt: TGTGCCAGCAGCCCTACAGGGTTGACCCAGTACTTC; cdr3_aa: CASSPTGLTQYF
j_call: TRBJ1-5; d_call: NA; v_call: TRBV5-5; clone_size: few; cdr3_nt: TGTGCCAGCAGTTCTCTTGTCTTGGGCCAACCCCAGCATTTT; cdr3_aa: CASSSLVLGQPQHF
j_call: TRBJ2-7; d_call: TRBD2; v_call: TRBV7-9; clone_size: many; cdr3_nt: TGTGCCAGCAGCCCCCAGGCGGGAGTCCCCTACGAGCAGTACTTC; cdr3_aa: CASSPQAGVPYEQYF
j_call: TRBJ2-1; d_call: NA; v_call: TRBV7-3; clone_size: many; cdr3_nt: TGTGCCAGCAGCCTGTCACTAGCCAACAATGAGCAGTTCTTC; cdr3_aa: CASSLSLANNEQFF
j_call: TRBJ2-1; d_call: TRBD1; v_call: TRBV28; clone_size: many; cdr3_nt: TGTGCCAGCAGTACCCCGGGACAGGGGATTGGGAATGAGCAGTTCTTC; cdr3_aa: CASSTPGQGIGNEQFF
j_call: TRBJ2-5; d_call: TRBD1; v_call: TRBV7-6; clone_size: NA; cdr3_nt: TGTGCCAGCAGCCTGGGGACAGGGCTTCAAGAGACCCAGTACTTC; cdr3_aa: CASSLGTGLQETQYF
j_call: TRBJ1-5; d_call: NA; v_call: TRBV3-1; clone_size: many; cdr3_nt: TGTGCCAGCAGCCAGGTAGGTGGGCAGCCCCAGCATTTT; cdr3_aa: CASSQVGGQPQHF
j_call: TRBJ2-1; d_call: TRBD2; v_call: TRBV19; clone_size: few; cdr3_nt: TGTGCCAGTAGTGGGCGGGAGGGCCTCGGCTCCTACAATGAGCAGTTCTTC; cdr3_aa: CASSGREGLGSYNEQFF
j_call: TRBJ2-1; d_call: NA; v_call: TRBV19; clone_size: NA; cdr3_nt: TGTGCCAGTACCGGATCTTACAATGAGCAGTTCTTC; cdr3_aa: CASTGSYNEQFF
j_call: TRBJ1-4; d_call: NA; v_call: TRBV18; clone_size: NA; cdr3_nt: TGTGCCAGCTCACCGATGACAGCAAATGAAAAACTGTTTTTT; cdr3_aa: CASSPMTANEKLFF
j_call: TRBJ2-7; d_call: TRBD2; v_call: TRBV19; clone_size: many; cdr3_nt: TGTGCCAGTAGTATGACTAGCGGACCAAATTACGAGCAGTACTTC; cdr3_aa: CASSMTSGPNYEQYF
j_call: TRBJ1-1; d_call: NA; v_call: TRBV5-1; clone_size: NA; cdr3_nt: TGCGCCAGCAGCTTGGGGTTGGGCAAGAACACTGAAGCTTTCTTT; cdr3_aa: CASSLGLGKNTEAFF
j_call: TRBJ2-2; d_call: NA; v_call: TRBV24-1; clone_size: NA; cdr3_nt: TGTGCCACCAGTGATTTCGAGGAGGGGTCCACCGGGGAGCTGTTTTTT; cdr3_aa: CATSDFEEGSTGELFF
j_call: TRBJ2-1; d_call: NA; v_call: TRBV3-1; clone_size: many; cdr3_nt: TGTGCCAGCGGTCTTTACTCCTACAATGAGCAGTTCTTC; cdr3_aa: CASGLYSYNEQFF
j_call: TRBJ2-3; d_call: NA; v_call: TRBV6-2/TRBV6-3; clone_size: many; cdr3_nt: TGTGCCAGCAAGGCACGAAGGCTCACAGATACGCAGTATTTT; cdr3_aa: CASKARRLTDTQYF
j_call: TRBJ1-6; d_call: NA; v_call: TRBV7-9; clone_size: many; cdr3_nt: TGTGCCAGCAGCCCGAGGACAGACATGGTTTCACCCCTCCACTTT; cdr3_aa: CASSPRTDMVSPLHF
j_call: TRBJ2-3; d_call: TRBD2; v_call: TRBV7-2; clone_size: many; cdr3_nt: TGTGCCAGCAGCCAACCGACTAGCGGGAGGACCAACACAGATACGCAGTATTTT; cdr3_aa: CASSQPTSGRTNTDTQYF
j_call: TRBJ1-2; d_call: NA; v_call: TRBV13; clone_size: many; cdr3_nt: TGTGCCAGCAGCCCCGGGAATAACTATGGCTACACCTTC; cdr3_aa: CASSPGNNYGYTF
j_call: TRBJ2-7; d_call: NA; v_call: TRBV27; clone_size: NA; cdr3_nt: TGTGCCAGCAGTTTTTCGGGAGAGTATTACGAGCAGTACTTC; cdr3_aa: CASSFSGEYYEQYF
j_call: TRBJ2-7; d_call: NA; v_call: TRBV7-2; clone_size: few; cdr3_nt: TGTGCCAGCAGCTTAGGGACTTCTAGCGCGCAGTACTTC; cdr3_aa: CASSLGTSSAQYF
j_call: TRBJ2-3; d_call: NA; v_call: TRBV20-1; clone_size: many; cdr3_nt: TGCAGTGCTAGAGATCAACCCCGCGGGAACACAGATACGCAGTATTTT; cdr3_aa: CSARDQPRGNTDTQYF